This T cell receptor (beta chain) is from a study of human T cells and chemical hapten exposure. The CDR3 is made up of 16 amino acids. Germline CDR1 reads LNHDA; CDR2 reads SQIVND (reference sequence). The V and J ends lost 9 bases and 1 base respectively, with 18 bases between them. The time point is: patch test 1, 2 weeks after DPC sensitization. Noted treatment: therapeutic diphenylcyclopropenone sensitization with weekly scalp DPC. This clonotype was counted ten times or more. TCRdb reprocessed the RACE reads with MiXCR, giving one entry per CDR3 protein. The table includes approximately 400,000 distinct CDR3 sequences, roughly 4.8% detected once.

V is TRBV19 and J is TRBJ2-2; D ambiguous. This sequence was found in a woman aged 50 to 65 with alopecia areata. Some clones in this sample may be carry-over from other donors' samples. Sequencing was performed on whole blood, taken in connection with sensitization to the hapten diphenylcyclopropenone (DPC). The CDR3 reads CASRNSGLQNTGELFF. Here the CDR3 DNA reads TGTGCCAGCCGGAACTCCGGGCTTCAGAACACCGGGGAGCTGTTTTTT. Supplemented by reference TRBV19 and TRBJ2-2, the full variable domain reads DGGITQSPKYLFRKEGQNVTLSCEQNLNHDAMYWYRQDPGQGLRLIYYSQIVNDFQKGDIAEGYSVSREKKESFPLTVTSAQKNPTAFYLCASRNSGLQNTGELFFGEGSRLTVL.